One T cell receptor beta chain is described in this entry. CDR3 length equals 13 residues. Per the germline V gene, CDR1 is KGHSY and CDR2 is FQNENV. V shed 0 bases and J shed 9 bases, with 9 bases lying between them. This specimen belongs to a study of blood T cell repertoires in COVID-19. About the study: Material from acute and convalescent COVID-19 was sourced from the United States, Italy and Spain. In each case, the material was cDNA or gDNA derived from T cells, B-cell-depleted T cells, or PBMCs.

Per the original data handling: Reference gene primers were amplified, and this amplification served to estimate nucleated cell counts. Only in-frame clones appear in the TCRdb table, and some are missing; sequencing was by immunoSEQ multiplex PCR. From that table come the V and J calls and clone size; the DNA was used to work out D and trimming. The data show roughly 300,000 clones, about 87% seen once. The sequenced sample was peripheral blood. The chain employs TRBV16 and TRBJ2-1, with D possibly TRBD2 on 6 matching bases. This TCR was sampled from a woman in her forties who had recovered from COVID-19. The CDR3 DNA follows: TGTGCCAGCAGCCAATCGTACGGGAGTGAGCAGTTCTTC. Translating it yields CASSQSYGSEQFF. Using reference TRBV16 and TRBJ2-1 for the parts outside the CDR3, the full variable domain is GEEVAQTPKHLVRGEGQKAKLYCAPIKGHSYVFWYQQVLKNEFKFLISFQNENVFDETGMPKERFSAKCLPNSPCSLEIQATKLEDSAVYFCASSQSYGSEQFFGPGTRLTVL.